This paragraph reports one T cell receptor (beta chain). Its cognate antigen is unknown. This CDR3 is also generated by other DNA sequences in the sample. This record comes from a study of shared clonotypes between healthy human individuals. General study findings and limits: Relative to clonotypes present in all four donors, those not shared had lower generation probabilities. Shared clonotypes: about 5% naive CD4, approximately 3.4% naive CD8, about 2.2% memory CD4, roughly 0.4% memory CD8. Compared with memory subsets, naive subsets generally had larger estimated richness.

The CDR3 loop spans 15 amino acids. The V and J ends lost 1 base and 0 bases respectively, with 8 bases between them. The V gene's germline CDR1 is SGHRS and CDR2 YFSETQ. Naive CD8 cells, CD45RO-negative and positively selected for CCR7, excluded terminally differentiated effector memory CD45RA+ cells. Clones were read by immunoSEQ multiplex PCR, and TCRdb kept only the in-frame ones, dropping some. This sample carries approximately 2,000,000 clones, 93% of them seen once, and the ten largest clones take about 1.7%. The sequenced material came from naive CD8+ T cells from PBMCs. The chain couples TRBV5-1 to TRBJ2-1; D might be TRBD2 (6 bases). This TCR derives from a young man in good health. Some clones in this sample may be carry-over from other donors' samples. The CDR3: CASSLTGSSYNEQFF. CDR3 sequence (DNA): TGCGCCAGCAGCTTGACCGGGAGCTCCTACAATGAGCAGTTCTTC.